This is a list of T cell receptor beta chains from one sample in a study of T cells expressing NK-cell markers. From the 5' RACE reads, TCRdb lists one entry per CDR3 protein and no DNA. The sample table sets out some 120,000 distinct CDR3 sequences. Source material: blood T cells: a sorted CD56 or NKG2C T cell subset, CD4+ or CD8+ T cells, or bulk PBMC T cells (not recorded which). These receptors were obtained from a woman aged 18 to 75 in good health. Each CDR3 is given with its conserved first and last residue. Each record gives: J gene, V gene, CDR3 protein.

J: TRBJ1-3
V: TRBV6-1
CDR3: CASSETVYSGNTIYF

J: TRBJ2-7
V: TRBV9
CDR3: CASSVSFGPYEQYF

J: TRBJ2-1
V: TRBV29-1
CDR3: CSVQGGSYNEQFF

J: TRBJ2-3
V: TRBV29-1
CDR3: CSVAGGDGRGADTQYF

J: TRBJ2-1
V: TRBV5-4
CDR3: CASSFRVFSSNEQFF

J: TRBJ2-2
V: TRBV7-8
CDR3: CASSSGLAGSTGELFF

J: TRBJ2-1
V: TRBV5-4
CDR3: CASSLVGQGSVEQFF

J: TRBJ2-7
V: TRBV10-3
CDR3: CAISEWAGKLYEQYF

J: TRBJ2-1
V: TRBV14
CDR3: CASRTSPHNEQFF

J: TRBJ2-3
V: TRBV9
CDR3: CASSAPTSGVSTDTQYF

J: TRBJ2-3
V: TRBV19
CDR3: CASSPRTNTDTQYF

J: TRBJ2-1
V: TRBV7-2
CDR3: CASSLVWGNEQFF

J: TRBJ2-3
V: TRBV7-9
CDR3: CATTGLQGDTQYF

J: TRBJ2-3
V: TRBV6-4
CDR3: CASSERGGTDTQYF

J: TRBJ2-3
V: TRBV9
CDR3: CASSVGTSGTDTQYF

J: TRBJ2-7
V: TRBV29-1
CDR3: CSVTGTDDSSYEQYF

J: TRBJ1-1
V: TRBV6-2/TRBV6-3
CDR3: CASRGRGNTEAFF

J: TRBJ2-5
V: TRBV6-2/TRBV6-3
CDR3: CASSYITEETQYF

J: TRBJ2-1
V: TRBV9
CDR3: CASSGPGEVNEQFF

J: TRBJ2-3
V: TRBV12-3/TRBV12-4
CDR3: CASSLLSGGADTQYF

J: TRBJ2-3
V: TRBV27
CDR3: CASRTGVKGDTQYF

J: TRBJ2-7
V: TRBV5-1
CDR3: CASSFPPGGFPYEQYF

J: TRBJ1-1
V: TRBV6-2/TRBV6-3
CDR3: CASSYSYGDDQAFF

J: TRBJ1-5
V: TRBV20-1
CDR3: CSAGTGENQPQHF

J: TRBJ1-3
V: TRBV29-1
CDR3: CSVLGWDSGNTIYF

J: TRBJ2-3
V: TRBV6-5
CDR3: CASSFVAGDLDTQYF

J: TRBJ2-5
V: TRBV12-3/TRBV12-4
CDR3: CASSLIGLAERETQYF

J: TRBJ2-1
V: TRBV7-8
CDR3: CASSLAFLGQGNEQFF

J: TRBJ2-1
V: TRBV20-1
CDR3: CSAREQGNSYNEQFF